This TCR beta chain is from a study of blood T cell repertoires in COVID-19. Across the study: COVID-19 samples from acute and convalescent phases originated in the United States, Italy and Spain. Sample material is recorded as cDNA or gDNA derived from T cells, B-cell-depleted T cells, or PBMCs.

CDR3 size: 16 residues. The junction had 10 bases not matched to a gene; V was cut back by 4 bases and J by 4 bases. Germline CDR1 SGHRS, CDR2 YFSETQ. Original processing notes: The assay estimated nucleated cells by amplifying reference gene primers. The protocol was immunoSEQ multiplex PCR, while the TCRdb copy is restricted to in-frame clones and leaves out a portion. V, J and clone size are those of that table, while D and trimming were read from the DNA. The table has 300,000 or so clones, about nine tenths seen once; the top ten hold 2.9%. Seattle-derived patients entered the study during active infection and were followed longitudinally.

This sequence originates from a woman aged 30 to 39 with COVID-19, enrolled during active disease. Sample: peripheral blood. The chain has TRBV5-1 and TRBJ2-7, with 11 bases aligning to TRBD2. CDR3 nucleotide sequence: TGCGCCAGCAGCCCGGGACTAGCGGTGGAAGTGTACGAGCAGTACTTC. This encodes CASSPGLAVEVYEQYF.